The entry below gives a single T cell receptor beta chain sequence along with its context. These data belong to a study of T cell responses to AZD1222 COVID-19 vaccine. The CDR3 contains 12 residues. CDR1 is MNHEY and CDR2 is SVGAGI in the germline V gene. The V gene lost 4 bases and the J gene lost 6 bases, with 7 bases spanning the gap. This table comes from immunoSEQ multiplex PCR, and its TCRdb copy is limited to in-frame clones, with some not included. The sample lists 90,000 to 120,000 clones; about nine tenths were seen once. The sequence was collected from an adult who received the AZD1222 COVID-19 vaccine. The source was peripheral blood, collected 28 days after the second AZD1222 dose. The chain joins TRBV6-5 to TRBJ2-1; D remains unclear. CDR3 sequence: CASSSVANEQFF. The CDR3 coding sequence is TGTGCCAGCAGTTCCGTAGCCAATGAGCAGTTCTTC.